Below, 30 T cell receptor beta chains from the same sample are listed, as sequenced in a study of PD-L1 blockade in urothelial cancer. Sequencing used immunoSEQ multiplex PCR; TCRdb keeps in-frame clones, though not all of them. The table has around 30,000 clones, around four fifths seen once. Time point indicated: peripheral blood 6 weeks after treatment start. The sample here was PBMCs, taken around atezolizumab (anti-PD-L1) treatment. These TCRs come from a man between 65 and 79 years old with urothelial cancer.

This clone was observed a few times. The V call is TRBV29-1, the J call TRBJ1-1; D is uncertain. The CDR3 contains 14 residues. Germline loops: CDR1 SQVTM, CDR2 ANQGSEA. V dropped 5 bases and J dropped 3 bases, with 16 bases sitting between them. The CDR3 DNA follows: TGCAGCGTTCTACCGCCCCGATCGGACACTGAAGCTTTCTTT. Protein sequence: CSVLPPRSDTEAFF.

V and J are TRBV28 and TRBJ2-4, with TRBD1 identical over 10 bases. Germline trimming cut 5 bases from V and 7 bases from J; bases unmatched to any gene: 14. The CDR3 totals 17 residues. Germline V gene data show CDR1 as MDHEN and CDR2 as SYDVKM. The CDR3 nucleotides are TGTGCCAGCAGTCCGTCCGGGACAGGGGTCGAAGGGAACATTCAGTACTTC. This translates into CASSPSGTGVEGNIQYF.

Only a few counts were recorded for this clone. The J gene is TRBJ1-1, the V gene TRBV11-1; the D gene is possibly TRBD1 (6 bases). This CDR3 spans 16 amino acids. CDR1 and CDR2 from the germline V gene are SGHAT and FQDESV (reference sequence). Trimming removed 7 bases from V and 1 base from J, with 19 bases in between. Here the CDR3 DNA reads TGTGCCAGCACCCCGCTGATAGAGACAGGGAACACTGAAGCTTTCTTT. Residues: CASTPLIETGNTEAFF. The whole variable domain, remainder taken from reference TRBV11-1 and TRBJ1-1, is EAEVAQSPRYKITEKSQAVAFWCDPISGHATLYWYRQILGQGPELLVQFQDESVVDDSQLPKDRFSAERLKGVDSTLKIQPAELGDSAMYLCASTPLIETGNTEAFFGQGTRLTVV.

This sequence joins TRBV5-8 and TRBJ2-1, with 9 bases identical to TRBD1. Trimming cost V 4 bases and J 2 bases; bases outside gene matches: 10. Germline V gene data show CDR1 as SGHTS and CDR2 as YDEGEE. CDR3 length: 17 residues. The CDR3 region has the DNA TGTGCCAGCAGCCGAGTTGGTGGGACAGGGACCTACAATGAGCAGTTCTTC. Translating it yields CASSRVGGTGTYNEQFF.

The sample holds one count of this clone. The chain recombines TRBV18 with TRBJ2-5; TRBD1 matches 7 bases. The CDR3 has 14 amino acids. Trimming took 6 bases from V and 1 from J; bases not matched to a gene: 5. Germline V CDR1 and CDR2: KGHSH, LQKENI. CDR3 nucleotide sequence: TGTGCCAGCTCGTACGGGACAGCCCAAGAGACCCAGTACTTC. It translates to CASSYGTAQETQYF.

The CDR3 spells CASSSYRDTGELFF. CDR3 bases: TGTGCCAGCAGCTCCTACAGGGACACCGGGGAGCTGTTTTTT. This rearrangement joins TRBV7-8 to TRBJ2-2; tentative D call: TRBD1 (6 bases). The CDR3 is 14 amino acids. CDR1 and CDR2 (germline): SGHVS, FQNEAQ. V lost 4 bases and J 3 bases, leaving 9 bases between the germline ends.

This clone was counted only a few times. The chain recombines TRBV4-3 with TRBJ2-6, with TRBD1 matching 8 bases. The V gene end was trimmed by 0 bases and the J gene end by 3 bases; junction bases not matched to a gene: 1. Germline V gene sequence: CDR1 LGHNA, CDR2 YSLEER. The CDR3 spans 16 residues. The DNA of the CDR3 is TGCGCCAGCAGCCAAGATGGGACAGGTGGGGCCAACGTCCTGACTTTC. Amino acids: CASSQDGTGGANVLTF.

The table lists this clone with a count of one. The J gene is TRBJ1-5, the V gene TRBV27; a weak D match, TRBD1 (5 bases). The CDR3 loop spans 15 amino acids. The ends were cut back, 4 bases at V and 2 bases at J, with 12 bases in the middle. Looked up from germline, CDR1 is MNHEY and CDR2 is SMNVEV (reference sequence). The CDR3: CASSWRGLGNQPQHF. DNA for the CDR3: TGTGCCAGCAGTTGGCGGGGCTTGGGCAATCAGCCCCAGCATTTT.

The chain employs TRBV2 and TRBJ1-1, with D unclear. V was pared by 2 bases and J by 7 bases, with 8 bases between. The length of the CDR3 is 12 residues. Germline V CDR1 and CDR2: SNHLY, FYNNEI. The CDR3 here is CASSERRIEAFF. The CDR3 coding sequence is TGTGCCAGCAGTGAAAGGAGGATTGAAGCTTTCTTT.

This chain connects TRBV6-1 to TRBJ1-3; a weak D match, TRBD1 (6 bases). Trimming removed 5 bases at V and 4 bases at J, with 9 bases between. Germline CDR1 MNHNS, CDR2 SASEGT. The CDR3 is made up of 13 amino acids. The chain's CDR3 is CASSTGLGNTIYF. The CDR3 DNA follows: TGTGCCAGCAGTACAGGGTTGGGAAACACCATATATTTT.

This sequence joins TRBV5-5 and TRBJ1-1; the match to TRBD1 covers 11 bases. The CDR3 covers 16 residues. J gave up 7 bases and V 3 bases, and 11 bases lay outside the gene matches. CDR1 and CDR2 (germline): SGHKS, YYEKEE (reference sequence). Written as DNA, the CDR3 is TGTGCCAGCAGCTCCGGGTGGACAGGGGGCGTTAATGAAGCTTTCTTT. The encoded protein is CASSSGWTGGVNEAFF.

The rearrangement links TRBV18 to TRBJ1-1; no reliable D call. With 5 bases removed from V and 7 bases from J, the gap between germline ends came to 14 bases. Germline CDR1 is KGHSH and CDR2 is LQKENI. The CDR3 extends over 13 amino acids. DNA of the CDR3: TGTGCCAGCTCATCGAACCCGGGTCATGAAGCTTTCTTT. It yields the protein CASSSNPGHEAFF.

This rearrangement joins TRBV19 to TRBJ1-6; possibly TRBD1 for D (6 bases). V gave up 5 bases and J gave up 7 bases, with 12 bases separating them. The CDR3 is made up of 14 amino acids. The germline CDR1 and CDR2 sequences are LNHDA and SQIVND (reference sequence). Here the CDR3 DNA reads TGTGCCAGTAGTGGGGGCTCCGGCAATTCACCCCTCCACTTT. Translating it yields CASSGGSGNSPLHF.

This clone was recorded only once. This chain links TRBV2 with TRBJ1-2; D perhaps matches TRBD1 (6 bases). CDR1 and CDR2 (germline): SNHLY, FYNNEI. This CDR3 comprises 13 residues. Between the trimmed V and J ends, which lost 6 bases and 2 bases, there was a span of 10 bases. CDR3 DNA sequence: TGTGCCAGCAGGAGAGGACAGAACTATGGCTACACCTTC. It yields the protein CASRRGQNYGYTF.

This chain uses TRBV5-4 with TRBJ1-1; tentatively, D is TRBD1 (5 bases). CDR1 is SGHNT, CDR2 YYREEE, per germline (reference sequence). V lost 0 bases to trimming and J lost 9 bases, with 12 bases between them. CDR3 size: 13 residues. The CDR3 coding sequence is TGTGCCAGCAGCTTGGATGTTTCAGGGAAAGCTTTCTTT. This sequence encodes CASSLDVSGKAFF.

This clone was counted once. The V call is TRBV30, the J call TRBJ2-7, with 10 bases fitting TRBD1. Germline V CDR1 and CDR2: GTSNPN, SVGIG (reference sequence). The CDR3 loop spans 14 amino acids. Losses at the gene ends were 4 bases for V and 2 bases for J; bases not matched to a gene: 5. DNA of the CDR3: TGTGCCTGGACAACGACAGGGGGCCCCTACGAGCAGTACTTC. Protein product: CAWTTTGGPYEQYF.

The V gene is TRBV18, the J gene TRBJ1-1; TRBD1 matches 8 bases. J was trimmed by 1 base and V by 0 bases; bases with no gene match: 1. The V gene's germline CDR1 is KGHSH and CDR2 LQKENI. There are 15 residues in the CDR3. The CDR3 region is CASSPPGTGNTEAFF. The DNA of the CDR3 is TGTGCCAGCTCACCACCCGGGACAGGGAACACTGAAGCTTTCTTT. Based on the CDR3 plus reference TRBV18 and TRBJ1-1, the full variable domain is NAGVMQNPRHLVRRRGQEARLRCSPMKGHSHVYWYRQLPEEGLKFMVYLQKENIIDESGMPKERFSAEFPKEGPSILRIQQVVRGDSAAYFCASSPPGTGNTEAFFGQGTRLTVV.

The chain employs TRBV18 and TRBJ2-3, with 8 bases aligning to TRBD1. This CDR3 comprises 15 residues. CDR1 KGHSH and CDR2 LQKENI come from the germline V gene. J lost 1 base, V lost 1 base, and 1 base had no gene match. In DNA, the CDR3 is TGTGCCAGCTCACCACGGGGACAGGGCACAGATACGCAGTATTTT. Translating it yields CASSPRGQGTDTQYF. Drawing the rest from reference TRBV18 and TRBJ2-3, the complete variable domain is NAGVMQNPRHLVRRRGQEARLRCSPMKGHSHVYWYRQLPEEGLKFMVYLQKENIIDESGMPKERFSAEFPKEGPSILRIQQVVRGDSAAYFCASSPRGQGTDTQYFGPGTRLTVL.

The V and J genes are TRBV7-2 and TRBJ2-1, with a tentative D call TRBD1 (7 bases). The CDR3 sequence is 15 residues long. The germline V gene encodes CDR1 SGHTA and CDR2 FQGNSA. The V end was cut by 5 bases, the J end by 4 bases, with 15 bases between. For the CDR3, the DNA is TGTGCCAGCAGCCCAGGAGGGGGCGCGTACAATGAGCAGTTCTTC. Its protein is CASSPGGGAYNEQFF.

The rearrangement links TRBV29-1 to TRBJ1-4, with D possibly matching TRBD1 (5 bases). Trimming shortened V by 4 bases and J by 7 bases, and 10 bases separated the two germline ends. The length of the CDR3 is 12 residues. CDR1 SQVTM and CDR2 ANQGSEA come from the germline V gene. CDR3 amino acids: CSVAEGREKLFF. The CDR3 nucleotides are TGCAGCGTTGCGGAGGGACGTGAAAAACTGTTTTTT.

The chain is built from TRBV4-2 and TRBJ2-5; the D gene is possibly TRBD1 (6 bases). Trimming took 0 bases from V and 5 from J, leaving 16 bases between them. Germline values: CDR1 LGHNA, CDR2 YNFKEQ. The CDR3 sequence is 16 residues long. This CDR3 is CASSQDPQATGETQYF. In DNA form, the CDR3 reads TGTGCCAGCAGCCAAGATCCCCAGGCTACAGGGGAGACCCAGTACTTC.

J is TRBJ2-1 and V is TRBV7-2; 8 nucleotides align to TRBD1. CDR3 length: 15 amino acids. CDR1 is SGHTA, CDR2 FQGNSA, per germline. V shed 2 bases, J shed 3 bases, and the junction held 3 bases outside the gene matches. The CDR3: CASSLFTGGYNEQFF. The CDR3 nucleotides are TGTGCCAGCAGCTTATTTACAGGGGGCTACAATGAGCAGTTCTTC.

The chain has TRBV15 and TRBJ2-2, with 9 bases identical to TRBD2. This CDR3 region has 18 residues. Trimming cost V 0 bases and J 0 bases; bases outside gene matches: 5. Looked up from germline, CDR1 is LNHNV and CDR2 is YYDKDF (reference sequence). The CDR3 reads CATSRDLAGNSNTGELFF. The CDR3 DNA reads TGTGCCACCAGCAGAGATCTAGCGGGAAATTCGAACACCGGGGAGCTGTTTTTT.

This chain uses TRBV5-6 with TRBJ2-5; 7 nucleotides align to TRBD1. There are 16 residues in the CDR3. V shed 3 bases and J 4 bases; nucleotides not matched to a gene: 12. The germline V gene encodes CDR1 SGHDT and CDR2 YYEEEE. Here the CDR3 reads CASSWARTGLIETQYF. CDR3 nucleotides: TGTGCCAGCAGCTGGGCCCGGACAGGTCTGATAGAGACCCAGTACTTC.

The CDR3 DNA follows: TGTGCCAGCAGCTCTTGGGACAGGGCTGGTGACACTGAAGCTTTCTTT. It encodes CASSSWDRAGDTEAFF. This rearrangement joins TRBV11-1 to TRBJ1-1; TRBD1 aligns across 9 bases. Germline loops: CDR1 SGHAT, CDR2 FQDESV (reference sequence). This CDR3 region has 16 residues. After removal of 4 bases from V and 3 bases from J, the junction contained 9 bases not matched to a gene.

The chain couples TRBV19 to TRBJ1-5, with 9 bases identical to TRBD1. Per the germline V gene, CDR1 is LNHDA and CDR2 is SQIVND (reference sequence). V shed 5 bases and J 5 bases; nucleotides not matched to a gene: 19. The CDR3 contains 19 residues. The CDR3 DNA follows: TGTGCCAGTAGTGACCCCGGGACAGGGAGAGGGACGGAAGATCAGCCCCAGCATTTT. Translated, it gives CASSDPGTGRGTEDQPQHF.

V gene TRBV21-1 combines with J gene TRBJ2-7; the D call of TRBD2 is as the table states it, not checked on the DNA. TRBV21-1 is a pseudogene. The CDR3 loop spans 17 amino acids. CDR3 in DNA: TGTGCCAGCAGCAACTTTCCCGGACTCTCTACGCTCCACGAGCAGTACTTC. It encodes CASSNFPGLSTLHEQYF.

CDR3 DNA sequence: TGCGCCAGCAGCCAAGATCTAAGGCAGGCTAACACCGGGGAGCTGTTTTTT. It is translated as CASSQDLRQANTGELFF. The chain combines TRBV4-1 with TRBJ2-2; D gene uncertain. The V gene's germline CDR1 is MGHRA and CDR2 YSYEKL. This CDR3 is built from 17 residues. Trimming pared 0 bases from V and 2 bases from J, leaving 13 bases between.

CDR3 in DNA: TGCAGCGTTGAAGGACAGAACACCGGGGAGCTGTTTTTT. Amino acid sequence: CSVEGQNTGELFF. This chain uses TRBV29-1 with TRBJ2-2; D is unresolved. Germline V gene sequence: CDR1 SQVTM, CDR2 ANQGSEA. V lost 1 base and J lost 1, with 4 bases in between. The CDR3 runs 13 residues.

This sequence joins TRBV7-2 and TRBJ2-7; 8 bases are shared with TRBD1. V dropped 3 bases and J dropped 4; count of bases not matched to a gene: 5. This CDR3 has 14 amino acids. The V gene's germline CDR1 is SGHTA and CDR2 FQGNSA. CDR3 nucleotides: TGTGCCAGCAGCTTTGGACAGGGTGGGTACGAGCAGTACTTC. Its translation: CASSFGQGGYEQYF.